The next 14 T cell receptor beta chains were all read from a single sample in a study of breast tumors, draining lymph nodes, adjacent tissues. Axillary draining lymph nodes of breast cancer patients supplied the node samples. TCRdb used MiXCR to reprocess the multiplex PCR reads, holding one entry per CDR3 protein. The sample carries about 170,000 distinct CDR3 sequences, approximately 33% recorded once. The material sequenced was axillary lymph node tissue. These receptors all come from a female donor with breast cancer. Some clones in this sample may be carry-over from other donors' samples.

To note about this clonotype: The limits of the CDR3 on the DNA are not certain, so only TCRdb's listed CDR3 is given. V usage is TRBV20-1 and J usage is TRBJ1-2. 16 amino acids form the CDR3, both terminal residues included. In germline, CDR1 is DFQATT, CDR2 SNEGSKA (reference sequence). CDR3 in amino acids: CVLLCQQLLSDYGYTF.

This clonotype was recorded a few times. A much more abundant neighbour one base away suggests this may be a read error. No conserved phenylalanine or tryptophan ends this CDR3, so it is likely a read error. The chain carries TRBV6-1 and TRBJ1-2, with 7 bases fitting TRBD1. This CDR3 has 13 amino acids. Germline V CDR1 and CDR2: MNHNS, SASEGT. Unmatched junction bases numbered 6, after V lost 7 bases and J lost 4 bases. CDR3 loop: CASNQDRVYGYTL. The CDR3 coding sequence is TGTGCCAGCAACCAAGACAGGGTCTATGGCTACACCCTC.

Comments on this clonotype: This may be a read error: a much more frequent sequence differs by one nucleotide. The chain carries TRBV5-1 and TRBJ2-7; 7 bases line up with TRBD2. CDR1 is SGHRS, CDR2 YFSETQ, per germline. CDR3 length: 13 residues. CDR3 sequence: CASSLDWTGGSTF. CDR3 coding DNA: TGCGCCAGCAGCTTGGATTGGACTGGCGGGAGCACCTTC.

The V and J genes are TRBV10-2 and TRBJ1-1; D gene unclear. Trimming left V 1 base short and J 1 base short, with 10 bases between. CDR3 size: 15 residues. Germline CDR1 WSHSY, CDR2 SAAADI. The CDR3 nucleotides are TGCGCCAGCAGTGAGTGGGCAACTGGGAACACTGAAGCTTTCTTT. It encodes CASSEWATGNTEAFF.

This clonotype was seen repeatedly, ten times or more. The rearrangement uses TRBV29-1 and TRBJ2-5; no definite D call. Looked up from germline, CDR1 is SQVTM and CDR2 is ANQGSEA. The V end lost 1 base, the J end lost 2 bases, and 17 bases lay between the germline ends. The CDR3 has 16 residues. CDR3 amino acids: CSVEGPMVKEQETQYF. The CDR3 DNA reads as TGCAGCGTTGAAGGGCCGATGGTTAAGGAACAAGAGACCCAGTACTTC.

The chain uses TRBV5-1 and TRBJ2-5; D is perhaps TRBD1 (8 bases). This CDR3 is 14 amino acids long. The ends were cut back, 1 base at V and 8 bases at J, with 15 bases in the middle. Germline loops: CDR1 SGHRS, CDR2 YFSETQ. CDR3 in DNA: TGCGCCAGCAGCTTGAACAGGGGGAGGGACACCCAGTACTTC. Protein product: CASSLNRGRDTQYF.

A word on this clonotype: Sequence at one end of the junction differs from germline and may be a read error. The chain joins TRBV7-2 to TRBJ1-4; D is ambiguous. TRBJ1-3 matches the DNA end more closely, so the J call is doubtful. The germline V gene encodes CDR1 SGHTA and CDR2 FQGNSA. The CDR3 covers 16 residues. The CDR3 nucleotides are TGTGCCAACAGCCGAAGCATTCAGAACTCTGGAAACACCATATATTTT. Translating gives CANSRSIQNSGNTIYF.

In the case of this clonotype: One end of the junction varies from germline; a read error may be responsible. V usage is TRBV29-1 and J usage is TRBJ2-1, with 9 positions matching TRBD1. The CDR3 spans 14 residues. Germline CDR1 SQVTM, CDR2 ANQGSEA. CDR3 amino acids: CSVQGQGSYNEQFF. Here the CDR3 DNA reads TGCAGCGTCCAGGGACAGGGATCCTATAATGAGCAGTTCTTC.

This clonotype showed up many times. The V and J genes are TRBV12-3 or TRBV12-4 and TRBJ1-6; the D is unclear. The CDR3 totals 16 residues. V was pared by 4 bases and J by 3 bases, with 13 bases between. In nucleotides, the CDR3 is TGTGCCAGCAGTTACCCGGACGGAAACTATAATTCACCCCTCCACTTT. Translation: CASSYPDGNYNSPLHF.

This clonotype was observed a handful of times. This chain links TRBV24-1 with TRBJ2-3; TRBD2 agrees at 11 bases. This CDR3 contains 19 residues. Per the germline V gene, CDR1 is KGHDR and CDR2 is SFDVKD. J was trimmed by 4 bases and V by 1 base; bases with no gene match: 12. The CDR3: CATSDFGTSGSGSADTQYF. The CDR3 DNA reads TGTGCCACCAGTGATTTCGGAACTAGCGGGAGCGGGAGCGCAGATACGCAGTATTTT.

About this clonotype itself: In this CDR3 the conserved last residue, phenylalanine or tryptophan, is missing, so a read error is likely. No DNA is shown, since the ends of the CDR3 on it are uncertain; the CDR3 is the one TCRdb lists. The chain recombines TRBV19 with TRBJ2-2; the table's D gene call, TRBD1, was not cross checked with the DNA. Germline lookup yields CDR1 LNHDA and CDR2 SQIVND (reference sequence). Counting both end residues, the CDR3 totals 12 amino acids. Here the CDR3 reads CASSIMFGTGFP.

There are many counts of this clonotype. The rearrangement links TRBV7-9 to TRBJ2-1; tentatively, D is TRBD2 (6 bases). V was trimmed by 5 bases and J by 6 bases, leaving 20 bases between them. Germline V gives CDR1 SEHNR, CDR2 FQNEAQ (reference sequence). The CDR3 loop spans 16 amino acids. CDR3 bases: TGTGCCAGCAGCCCCCCCGAGGGACTCCGAACCAATGAGCAGTTCTTC. Protein: CASSPPEGLRTNEQFF. Full variable domain (remainder filled in from reference TRBV7-9 and TRBJ2-1): DTGVSQNPRHKITKRGQNVTFRCDPISEHNRLYWYRQTLGQGPEFLTYFQNEAQLEKSRLLSDRFSAERPKGSFSTLEIQRTEQGDSAMYLCASSPPEGLRTNEQFFGPGTRLTVL.

The V gene is TRBV27, the J gene TRBJ2-7, with 8 bases identical to TRBD2. Unmatched junction bases numbered 7, after V lost 5 bases and J lost 1 base. The CDR3 loop spans 15 amino acids. The V gene's germline CDR1 is MNHEY and CDR2 SMNVEV (reference sequence). The CDR3 coding sequence is TGTGCCAGCAGTCCAATAGCGGGAAGATCCTACGAGCAGTACTTC. It codes for CASSPIAGRSYEQYF.

A remark on this clonotype: This could be a read error, since a much larger clone is one nucleotide away. The gene calls are TRBV5-1 and TRBJ2-3; 8 bases line up with TRBD1. There are 14 residues in the CDR3. In germline, CDR1 is SGHRS, CDR2 YFSETQ. The CDR3 bases are TGCGCCAGCAGGGACAGGGCCGGCACAGATACGCACCATTTT. Translation: CASRDRAGTDTHHF.